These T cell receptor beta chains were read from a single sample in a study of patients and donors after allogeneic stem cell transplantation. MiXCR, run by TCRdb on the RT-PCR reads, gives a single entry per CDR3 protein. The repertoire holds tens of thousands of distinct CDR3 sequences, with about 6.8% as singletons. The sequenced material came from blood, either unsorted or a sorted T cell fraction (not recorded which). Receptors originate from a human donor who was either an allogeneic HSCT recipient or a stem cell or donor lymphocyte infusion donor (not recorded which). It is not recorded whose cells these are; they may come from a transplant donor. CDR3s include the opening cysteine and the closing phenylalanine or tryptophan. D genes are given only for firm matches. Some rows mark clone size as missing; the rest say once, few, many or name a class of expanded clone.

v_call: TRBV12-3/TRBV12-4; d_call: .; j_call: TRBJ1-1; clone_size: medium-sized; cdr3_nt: TGTGCCAGCAGCGTAATAGGGTTGTTGGACACTGAAGCTTTCTTT; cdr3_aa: CASSVIGLLDTEAFF
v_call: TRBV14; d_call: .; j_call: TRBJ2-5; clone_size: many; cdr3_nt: TGTGCCAGCAGCCTTCTCGGGAGAAGGACCAGGGAGACCCAGTACTTC; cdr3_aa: CASSLLGRRTRETQYF
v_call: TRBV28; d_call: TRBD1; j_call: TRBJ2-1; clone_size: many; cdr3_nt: TGTGCCAGCAGTTTATACCCGACAGGGGCGTACAATGAGCAGTTCTTC; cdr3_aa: CASSLYPTGAYNEQFF
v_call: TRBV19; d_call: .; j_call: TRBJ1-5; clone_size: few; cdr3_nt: TGTGCCAGTAGCCTAAGATCCGGTTATAGCAATCAGCCCCAGCATTTT; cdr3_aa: CASSLRSGYSNQPQHF
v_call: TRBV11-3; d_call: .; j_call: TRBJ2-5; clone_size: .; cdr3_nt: TGTGCCAGCAGCTTAAATGGTCAGGCCCAAGAGACCCAGTACTTC; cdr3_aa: CASSLNGQAQETQYF
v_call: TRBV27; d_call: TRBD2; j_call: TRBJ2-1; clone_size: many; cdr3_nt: TGTGCCAGCAGGGGACTAGCGGGAGGGTCCTACAATGAGCAGTTCTTC; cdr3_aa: CASRGLAGGSYNEQFF
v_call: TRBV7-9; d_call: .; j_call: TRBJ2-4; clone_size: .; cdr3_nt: TGTGCCAGCAGCACCCCTGGAGGAGGGGGCAAAAACATTCAGTACTTC; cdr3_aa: CASSTPGGGGKNIQYF
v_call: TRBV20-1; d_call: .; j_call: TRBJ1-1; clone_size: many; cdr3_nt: TGCAGTGCTAACACCGGGACGGCGAACACTGAAGCTTTCTTT; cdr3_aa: CSANTGTANTEAFF
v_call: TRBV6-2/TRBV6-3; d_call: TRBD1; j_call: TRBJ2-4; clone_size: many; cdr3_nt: TGTGCCAGCAGTTACCTCGGGACAGTTTTAGCCAAAAACATTCAGTACTTC; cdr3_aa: CASSYLGTVLAKNIQYF
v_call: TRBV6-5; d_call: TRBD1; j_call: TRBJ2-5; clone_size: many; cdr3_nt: TGTGCCAGCAGTTACTACAGGGGGCCGGGAGAGACCCAGTACTTC; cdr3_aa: CASSYYRGPGETQYF
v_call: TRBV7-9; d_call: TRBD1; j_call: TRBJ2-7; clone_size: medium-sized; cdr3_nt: TGTGCCAGCAGCCGGGACAGGGTCTACGAGCAGTACTTC; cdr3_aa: CASSRDRVYEQYF
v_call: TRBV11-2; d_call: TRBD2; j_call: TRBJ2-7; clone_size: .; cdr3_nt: TGTGCCAGCAGCTGGGGACTAGCAATCGAGCAGTACTTC; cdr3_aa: CASSWGLAIEQYF
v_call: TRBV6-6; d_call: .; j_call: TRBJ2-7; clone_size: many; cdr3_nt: TGTGCCAGCAGTTACTCAGGGGACCTGATATTC; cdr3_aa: CASSYSGDLIF
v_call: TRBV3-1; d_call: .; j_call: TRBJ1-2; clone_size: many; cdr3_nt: TGTGCCAGCAGCCAAGTCGGGCAGGGTGAGACCTTC; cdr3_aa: CASSQVGQGETF
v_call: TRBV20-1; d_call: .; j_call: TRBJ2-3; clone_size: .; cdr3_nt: TGCAGTGCTAGATCCGGGGCCGACCCAACAGATACGCAGTATTTT; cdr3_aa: CSARSGADPTDTQYF
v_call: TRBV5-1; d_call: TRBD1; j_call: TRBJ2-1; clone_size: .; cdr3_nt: TGCGCCAGCAGCCGTACCGGGACAGCGTACAATGAGCAGTTCTTC; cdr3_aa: CASSRTGTAYNEQFF
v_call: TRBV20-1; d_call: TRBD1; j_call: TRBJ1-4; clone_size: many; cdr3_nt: TGCAGTGCGAGACAGGGGGCGTGGGAAAAACTGTTTTTT; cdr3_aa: CSARQGAWEKLFF
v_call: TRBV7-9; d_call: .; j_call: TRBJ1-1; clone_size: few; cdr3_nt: TGTGCCAGCTCTACTGGGGGTTTGGCTTTCTTT; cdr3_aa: CASSTGGLAFF
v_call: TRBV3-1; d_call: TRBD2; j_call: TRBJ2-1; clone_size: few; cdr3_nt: TGTGCCAGCAGCCAAGGGACTAGGAGGTTCCGCAATGAGCAGTTCTTC; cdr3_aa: CASSQGTRRFRNEQFF
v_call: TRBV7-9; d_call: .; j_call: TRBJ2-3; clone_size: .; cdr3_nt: TGTGCCAGCAGGCGAGCCACAGATACGCAGTATTTT; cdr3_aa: CASRRATDTQYF
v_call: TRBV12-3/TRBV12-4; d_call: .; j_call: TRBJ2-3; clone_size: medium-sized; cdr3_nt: TGTGCCAGCAGTATCCAGGTCGCAGATACGCAGTATTTT; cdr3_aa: CASSIQVADTQYF
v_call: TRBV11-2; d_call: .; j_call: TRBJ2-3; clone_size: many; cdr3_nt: TGTGCCAGCAGCTTAGACTTAACGGGAGATACGCAGTATTTT; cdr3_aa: CASSLDLTGDTQYF
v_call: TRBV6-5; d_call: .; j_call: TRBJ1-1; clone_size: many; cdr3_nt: TGTGCCAGCAGACCACACCGCGGTCAGGCTTTCTTT; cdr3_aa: CASRPHRGQAFF
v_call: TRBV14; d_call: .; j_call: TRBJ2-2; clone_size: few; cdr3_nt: TGTGCCAGCAGCCAAGCCGGGACCCTCACCGGGGAGCTGTTTTTT; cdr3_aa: CASSQAGTLTGELFF
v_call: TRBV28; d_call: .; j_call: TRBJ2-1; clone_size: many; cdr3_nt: TGTGCCAGCAGCTCCCTTGAGCAGTTCTTC; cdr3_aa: CASSSLEQFF
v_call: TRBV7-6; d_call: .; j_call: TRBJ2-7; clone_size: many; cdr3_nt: TGTGCCAGCAGCTCTCACCACGAGCAGTACTTC; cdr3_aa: CASSSHHEQYF
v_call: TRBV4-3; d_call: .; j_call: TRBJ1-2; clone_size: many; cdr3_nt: TGCGCCAGCAGCCAAGATCCCCAGGTCCCATATGGCTACACCTTC; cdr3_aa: CASSQDPQVPYGYTF
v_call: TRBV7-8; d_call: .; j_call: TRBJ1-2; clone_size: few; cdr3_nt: TGTGCCAGCAGCTCCCCCGGCCCCGGTGGCTACACCTTC; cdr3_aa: CASSSPGPGGYTF
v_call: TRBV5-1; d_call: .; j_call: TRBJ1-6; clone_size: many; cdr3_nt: TGCGCCAGCAGTGGAGGCGGCAGCGGTGTTACGAATTCACCCCTCCACTTT; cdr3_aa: CASSGGGSGVTNSPLHF
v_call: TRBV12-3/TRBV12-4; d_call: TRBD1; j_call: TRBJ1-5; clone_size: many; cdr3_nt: TGTGCCAGCACCGTCGGGACAGGGGTGAATCAGCCCCAGCATTTT; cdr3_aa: CASTVGTGVNQPQHF
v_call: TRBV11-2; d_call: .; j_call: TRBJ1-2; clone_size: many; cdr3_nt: TGTGCCAGCAGCTTAGAAGGTGTCAACTACTATGGCTACACCTTC; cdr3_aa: CASSLEGVNYYGYTF
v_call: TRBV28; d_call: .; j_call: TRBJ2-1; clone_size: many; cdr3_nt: TGTGCCAGCAGTTTATCGGGGGTTAGCTCCTACAATGAGCAGTTCTTC; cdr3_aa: CASSLSGVSSYNEQFF
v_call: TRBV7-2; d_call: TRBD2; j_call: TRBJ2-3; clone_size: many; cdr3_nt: TGTGCCAGCAGCTTCCTAGCGGGGACCACAGATACGCAGTATTTT; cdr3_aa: CASSFLAGTTDTQYF
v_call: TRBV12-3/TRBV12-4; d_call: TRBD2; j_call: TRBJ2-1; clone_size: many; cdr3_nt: TGTGCCAGCAGTTTTGGTAGCGGGAGTGGTGACGAGCAGTTCTTC; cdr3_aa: CASSFGSGSGDEQFF
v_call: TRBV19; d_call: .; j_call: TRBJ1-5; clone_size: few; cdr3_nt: TGTGCCAGTAGCCGAGGGACCCCGCGGAATCAGCCCCAGCATTTT; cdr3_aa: CASSRGTPRNQPQHF
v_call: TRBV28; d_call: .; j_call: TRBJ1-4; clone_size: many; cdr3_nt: TGTGCCAGCAGTTTTGCAGGGTTCCCGGGGAAACTGTTTTTT; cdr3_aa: CASSFAGFPGKLFF
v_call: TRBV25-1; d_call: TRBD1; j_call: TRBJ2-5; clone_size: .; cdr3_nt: TGTGCCAGCAGAGTCCGGGACAGGGGCCAAGAGACCCAGTACTTC; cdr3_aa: CASRVRDRGQETQYF
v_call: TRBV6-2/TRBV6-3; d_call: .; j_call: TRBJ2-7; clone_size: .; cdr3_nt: TGTGCCAGCAGCCCCCGAGGATCGAGGGACGACGAGCAGTACTTC; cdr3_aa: CASSPRGSRDDEQYF
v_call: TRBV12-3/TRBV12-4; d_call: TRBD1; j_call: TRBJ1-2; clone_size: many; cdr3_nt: TGTGCCAGCAGTCGTACCCTAGGGACAGGGGTAGACTATGGCTACACCTTC; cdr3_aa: CASSRTLGTGVDYGYTF
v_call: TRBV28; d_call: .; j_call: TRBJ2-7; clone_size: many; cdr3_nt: TGTGCCAGCAGTTTATCCCACAGCGGGTATTACGAGCAGTACTTC; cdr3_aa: CASSLSHSGYYEQYF
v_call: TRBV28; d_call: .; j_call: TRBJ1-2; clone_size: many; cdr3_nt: TGTGCCATCAATTCAGAGCAGGCTAACTATGGCTACACCTTC; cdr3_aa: CAINSEQANYGYTF